This TCR beta chain was found in a study of blood T cell repertoires in COVID-19. The protocol was immunoSEQ multiplex PCR, while the TCRdb copy is restricted to in-frame clones and leaves out a portion. The sample has over 150,000 clones, about 86% seen once. The CDR3 runs 14 residues. The germline gives CDR1 SGHTA, CDR2 FQGTGA. Trimming took 1 base from V and 5 from J, leaving 10 bases between them. The V call is TRBV7-3, the J call TRBJ2-3; the D gene is possibly TRBD2 (5 bases). Source material: PBMCs or T cells enriched from blood (not recorded which). This clonotype originated in a man aged 50 to 59 who had recovered from COVID-19. CDR3 coding DNA: TGTGCCAGCAGCTTAAACGGGGAGTTAGATACGCAGTATTTT. Translating gives CASSLNGELDTQYF.